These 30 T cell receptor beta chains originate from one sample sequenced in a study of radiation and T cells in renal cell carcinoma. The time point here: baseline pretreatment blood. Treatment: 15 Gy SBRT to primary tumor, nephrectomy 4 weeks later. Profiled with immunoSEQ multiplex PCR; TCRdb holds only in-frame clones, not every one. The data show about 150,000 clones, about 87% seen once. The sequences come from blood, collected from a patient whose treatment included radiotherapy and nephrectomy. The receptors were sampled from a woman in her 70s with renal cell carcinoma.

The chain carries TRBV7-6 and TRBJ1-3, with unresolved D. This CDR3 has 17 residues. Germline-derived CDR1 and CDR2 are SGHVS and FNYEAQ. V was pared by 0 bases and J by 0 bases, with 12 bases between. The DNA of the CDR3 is TGTGCCAGCAGCTTAGCGGTTAGGGCAGCCTCTGGAAACACCATATATTTT. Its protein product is CASSLAVRAASGNTIYF.

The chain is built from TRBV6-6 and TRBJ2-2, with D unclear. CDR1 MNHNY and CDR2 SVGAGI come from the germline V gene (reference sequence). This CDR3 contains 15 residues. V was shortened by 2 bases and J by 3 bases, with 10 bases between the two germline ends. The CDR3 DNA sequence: TGTGCCAGCAGTTACCGGGCAGGCTACACCGGGGAGCTGTTTTTT. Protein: CASSYRAGYTGELFF.

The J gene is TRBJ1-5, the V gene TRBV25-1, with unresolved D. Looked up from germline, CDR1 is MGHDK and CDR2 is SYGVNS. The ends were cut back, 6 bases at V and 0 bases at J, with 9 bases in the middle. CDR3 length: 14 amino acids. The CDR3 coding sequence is TGTGCCAGCAGCCCCCCGGATAGCAATCAGCCCCAGCATTTT. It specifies CASSPPDSNQPQHF.

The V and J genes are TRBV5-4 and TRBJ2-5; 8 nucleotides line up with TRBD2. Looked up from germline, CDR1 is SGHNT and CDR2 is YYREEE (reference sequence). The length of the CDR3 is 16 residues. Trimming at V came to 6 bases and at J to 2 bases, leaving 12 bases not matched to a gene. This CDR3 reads CASNRGTSGGQETQYF. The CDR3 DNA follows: TGTGCCAGCAACCGGGGTACTAGCGGCGGACAAGAGACCCAGTACTTC. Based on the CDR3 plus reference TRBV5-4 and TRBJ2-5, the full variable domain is ETGVTQSPTHLIKTRGQQVTLRCSSQSGHNTVSWYQQALGQGPQFIFQYYREEENGRGNFPPRFSGLQFPNYSSELNVNALELDDSALYLCASNRGTSGGQETQYFGPGTRLLVL.

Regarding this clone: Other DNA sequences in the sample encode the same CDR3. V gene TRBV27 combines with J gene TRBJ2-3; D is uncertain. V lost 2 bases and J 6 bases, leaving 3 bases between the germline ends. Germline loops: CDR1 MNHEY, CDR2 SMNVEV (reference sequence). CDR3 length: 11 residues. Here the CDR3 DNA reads TGTGCCAGCAGTTTAGGGGATACGCAGTATTTT. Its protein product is CASSLGDTQYF.

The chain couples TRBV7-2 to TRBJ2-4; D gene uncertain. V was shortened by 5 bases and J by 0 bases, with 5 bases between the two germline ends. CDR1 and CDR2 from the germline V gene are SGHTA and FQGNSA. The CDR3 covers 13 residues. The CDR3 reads CASSPPAKNIQYF. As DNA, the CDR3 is TGTGCCAGCAGCCCTCCAGCCAAAAACATTCAGTACTTC.

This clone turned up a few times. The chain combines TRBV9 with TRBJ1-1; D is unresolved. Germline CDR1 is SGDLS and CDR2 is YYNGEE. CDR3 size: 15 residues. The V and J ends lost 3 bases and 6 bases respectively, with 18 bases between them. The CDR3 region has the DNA TGTGCCAGCAGCGCCCCGAGCGGGATCACCGCTGAAGCTTTCTTT. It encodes CASSAPSGITAEAFF.

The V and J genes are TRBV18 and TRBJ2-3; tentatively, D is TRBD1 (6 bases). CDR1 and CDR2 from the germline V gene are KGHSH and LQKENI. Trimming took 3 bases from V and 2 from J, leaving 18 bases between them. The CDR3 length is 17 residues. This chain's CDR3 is CASSPEVGGSVTDTQYF. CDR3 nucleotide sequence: TGTGCCAGCTCACCCGAAGTAGGGGGAAGTGTCACAGATACGCAGTATTTT.

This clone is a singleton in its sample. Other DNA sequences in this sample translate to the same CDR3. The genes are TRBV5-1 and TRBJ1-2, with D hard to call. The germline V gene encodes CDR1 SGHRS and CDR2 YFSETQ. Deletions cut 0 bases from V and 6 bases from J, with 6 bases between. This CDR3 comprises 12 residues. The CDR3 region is CASSLEGNGYTF. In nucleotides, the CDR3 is TGCGCCAGCAGCTTGGAAGGGAATGGCTACACCTTC.

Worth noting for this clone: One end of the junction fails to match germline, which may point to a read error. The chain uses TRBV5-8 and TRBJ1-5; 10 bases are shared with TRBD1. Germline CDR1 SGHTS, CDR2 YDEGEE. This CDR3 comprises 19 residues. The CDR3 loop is CASSFLWTGGRTSDQPQHF. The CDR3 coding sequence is TGTGCCAGCAGCTTTCTCTGGACAGGGGGTAGAACTAGCGATCAGCCCCAGCATTTT.

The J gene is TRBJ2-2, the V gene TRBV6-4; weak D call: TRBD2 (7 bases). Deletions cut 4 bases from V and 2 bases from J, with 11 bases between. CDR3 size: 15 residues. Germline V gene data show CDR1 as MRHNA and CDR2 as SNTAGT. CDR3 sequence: CASSVGGPNTGELFF. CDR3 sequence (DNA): TGTGCCAGCAGTGTGGGGGGGCCCAACACCGGGGAGCTGTTTTTT.

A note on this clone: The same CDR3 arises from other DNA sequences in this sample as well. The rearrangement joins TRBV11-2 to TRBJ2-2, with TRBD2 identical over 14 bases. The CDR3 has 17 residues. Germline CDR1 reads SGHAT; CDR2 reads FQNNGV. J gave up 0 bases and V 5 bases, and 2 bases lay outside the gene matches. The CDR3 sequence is CASSRTSGGPNTGELFF. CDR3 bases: TGTGCCAGCAGCAGGACTAGCGGGGGGCCGAACACCGGGGAGCTGTTTTTT.

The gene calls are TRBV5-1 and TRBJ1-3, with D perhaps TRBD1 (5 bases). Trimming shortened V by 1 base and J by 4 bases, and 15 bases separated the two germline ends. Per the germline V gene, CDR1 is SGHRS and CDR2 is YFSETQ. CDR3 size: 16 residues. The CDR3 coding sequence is TGCGCCAGCAGCTTGACGGTCGGCAGGGCGGGAAACACCATATATTTT. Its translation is CASSLTVGRAGNTIYF.

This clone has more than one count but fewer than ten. For the CDR3, the DNA is TGTGCCAGCAGCGTAGCCAGGCCCGGCTCCTACAATGAGCAGTTCTTC. Translated, it gives CASSVARPGSYNEQFF. The chain combines TRBV9 with TRBJ2-1; D is undetermined. The ends were cut back, 0 bases at V and 0 bases at J, with 10 bases in the middle. Germline-derived CDR1 and CDR2 are SGDLS and YYNGEE. This CDR3 is 16 amino acids long.

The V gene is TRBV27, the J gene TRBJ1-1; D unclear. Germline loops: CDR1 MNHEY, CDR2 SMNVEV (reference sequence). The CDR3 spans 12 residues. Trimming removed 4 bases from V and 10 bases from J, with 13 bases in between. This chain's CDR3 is CASSSPGSLAFF. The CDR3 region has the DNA TGTGCCAGCAGTTCCCCGGGTTCATTAGCTTTCTTT.

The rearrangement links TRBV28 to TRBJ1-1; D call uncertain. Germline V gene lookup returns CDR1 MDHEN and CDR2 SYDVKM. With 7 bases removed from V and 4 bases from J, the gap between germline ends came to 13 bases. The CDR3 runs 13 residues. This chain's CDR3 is CASTRGPGTEAFF. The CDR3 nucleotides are TGTGCCAGCACACGGGGTCCGGGCACTGAAGCTTTCTTT.

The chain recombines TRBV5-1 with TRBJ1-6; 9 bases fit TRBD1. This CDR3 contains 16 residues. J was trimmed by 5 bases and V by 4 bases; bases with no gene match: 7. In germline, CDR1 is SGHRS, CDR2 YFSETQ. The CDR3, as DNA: TGCGCCAGCAGCCAACTGACAGGGGGTGATAATTCACCCCTCCACTTT. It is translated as CASSQLTGGDNSPLHF.

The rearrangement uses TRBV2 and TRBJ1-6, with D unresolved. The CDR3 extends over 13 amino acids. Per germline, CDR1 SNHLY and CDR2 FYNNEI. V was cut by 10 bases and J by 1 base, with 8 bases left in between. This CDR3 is CATGRSYNSPLHF. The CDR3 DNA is TGTGCCACCGGGAGGTCCTATAATTCACCCCTCCACTTT.

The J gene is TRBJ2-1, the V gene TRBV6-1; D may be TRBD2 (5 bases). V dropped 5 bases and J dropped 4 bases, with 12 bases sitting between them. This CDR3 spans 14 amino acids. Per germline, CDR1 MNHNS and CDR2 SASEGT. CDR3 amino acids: CASSKRENYNEQFF. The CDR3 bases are TGTGCCAGCAGTAAACGGGAAAATTACAATGAGCAGTTCTTC.

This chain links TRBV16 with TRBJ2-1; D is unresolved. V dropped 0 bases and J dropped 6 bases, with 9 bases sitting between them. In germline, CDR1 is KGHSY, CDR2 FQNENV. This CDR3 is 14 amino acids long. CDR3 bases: TGTGCCAGCAGCCAATCTTTGGCGTCCAATGAGCAGTTCTTC. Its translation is CASSQSLASNEQFF. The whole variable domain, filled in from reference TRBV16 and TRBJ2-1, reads GEEVAQTPKHLVRGEGQKAKLYCAPIKGHSYVFWYQQVLKNEFKFLISFQNENVFDETGMPKERFSAKCLPNSPCSLEIQATKLEDSAVYFCASSQSLASNEQFFGPGTRLTVL.

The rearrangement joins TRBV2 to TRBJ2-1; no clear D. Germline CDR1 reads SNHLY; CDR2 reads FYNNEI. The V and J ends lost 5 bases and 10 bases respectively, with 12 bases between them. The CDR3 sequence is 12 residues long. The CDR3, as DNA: TGTGCCAGCAGTCCTCAGGAGTACGAGCAGTTCTTC. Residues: CASSPQEYEQFF.

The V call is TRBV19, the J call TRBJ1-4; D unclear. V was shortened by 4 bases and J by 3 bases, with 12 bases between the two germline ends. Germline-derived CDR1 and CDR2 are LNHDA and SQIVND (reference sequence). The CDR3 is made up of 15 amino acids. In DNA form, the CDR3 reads TGTGCCAGTAGTAATCGGCCTGCGGCTAATGAAAAACTGTTTTTT. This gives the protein CASSNRPAANEKLFF.

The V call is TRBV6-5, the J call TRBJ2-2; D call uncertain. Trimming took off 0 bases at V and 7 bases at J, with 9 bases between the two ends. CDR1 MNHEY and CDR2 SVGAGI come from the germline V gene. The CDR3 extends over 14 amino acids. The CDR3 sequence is CASSYSPSIGELFF. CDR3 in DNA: TGTGCCAGCAGTTACTCCCCAAGCATCGGGGAGCTGTTTTTT.

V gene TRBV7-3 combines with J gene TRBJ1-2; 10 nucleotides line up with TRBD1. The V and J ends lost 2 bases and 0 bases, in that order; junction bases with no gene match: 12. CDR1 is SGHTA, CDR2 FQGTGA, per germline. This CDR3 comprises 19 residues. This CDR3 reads CASSLGGMGQGNSNYGYTF. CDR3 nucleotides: TGTGCCAGCAGCTTAGGAGGGATGGGACAGGGGAACTCTAACTATGGCTACACCTTC.

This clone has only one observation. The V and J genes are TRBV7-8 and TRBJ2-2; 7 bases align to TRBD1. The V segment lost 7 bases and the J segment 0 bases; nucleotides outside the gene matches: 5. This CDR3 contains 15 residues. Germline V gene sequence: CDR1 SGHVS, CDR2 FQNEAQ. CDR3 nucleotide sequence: TGTGCCAGCACCAAGGGGGCCACGAACACCGGGGAGCTGTTTTTT. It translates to CASTKGATNTGELFF. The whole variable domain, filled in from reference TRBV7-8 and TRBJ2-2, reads GAGVSQSPRYKVAKRGQDVALRCDPISGHVSLFWYQQALGQGPEFLTYFQNEAQLDKSGLPSDRFFAERPEGSVSTLKIQRTQQEDSAVYLCASTKGATNTGELFFGEGSRLTVL.

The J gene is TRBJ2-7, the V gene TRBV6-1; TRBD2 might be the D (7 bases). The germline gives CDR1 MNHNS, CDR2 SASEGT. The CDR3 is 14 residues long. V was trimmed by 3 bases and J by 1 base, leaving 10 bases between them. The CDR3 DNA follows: TGTGCCAGCAGTGATGGGGGGGCATCCTACGAGCAGTACTTC. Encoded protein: CASSDGGASYEQYF.

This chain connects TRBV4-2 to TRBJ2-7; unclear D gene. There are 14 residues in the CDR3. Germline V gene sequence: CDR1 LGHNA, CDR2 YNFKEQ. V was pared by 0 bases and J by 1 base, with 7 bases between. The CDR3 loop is CASSQEGRSYEQYF. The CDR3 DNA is TGTGCCAGCAGCCAAGAGGGCAGATCCTACGAGCAGTACTTC.

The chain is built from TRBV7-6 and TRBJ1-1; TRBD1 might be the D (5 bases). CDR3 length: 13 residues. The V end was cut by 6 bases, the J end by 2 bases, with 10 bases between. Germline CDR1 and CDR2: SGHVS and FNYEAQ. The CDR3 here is CASSTTANTEAFF. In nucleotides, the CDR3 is TGTGCCAGCAGTACGACAGCTAACACTGAAGCTTTCTTT.

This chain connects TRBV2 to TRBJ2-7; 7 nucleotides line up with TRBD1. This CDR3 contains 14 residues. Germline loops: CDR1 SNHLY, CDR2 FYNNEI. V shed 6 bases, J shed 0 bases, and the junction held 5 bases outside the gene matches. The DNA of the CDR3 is TGTGCCAGCAGATTCCGGGACAGCTCCTACGAGCAGTACTTC. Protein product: CASRFRDSSYEQYF.

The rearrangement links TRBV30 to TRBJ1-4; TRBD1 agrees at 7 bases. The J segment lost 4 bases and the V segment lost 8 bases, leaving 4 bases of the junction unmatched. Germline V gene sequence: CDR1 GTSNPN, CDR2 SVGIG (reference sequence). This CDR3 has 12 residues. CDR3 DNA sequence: TGTGCCGCGGACAGGAATAATGAAAAACTGTTTTTT. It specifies CAADRNNEKLFF.